In its sample, the clone carrying this T cell receptor beta chain was seen once. Germline lookup yields CDR1 WNHNN and CDR2 SYGVQD (reference sequence). This CDR3 has 15 residues. Trimming at V came to 10 bases and at J to 7 bases, leaving 17 bases not matched to a gene. TCRdb's table, derived via immunoSEQ multiplex PCR, lists solely in-frame clones and lacks some. The sample contains 150,000 to 200,000 clones, around 85% of which appear only once. The entry originates in a study of blood T cell repertoires in COVID-19. Study information: Sources were T cells, B-cell-depleted T cells, or PBMCs; the material itself was cDNA or gDNA.

The sequence was obtained from a human donor with acute or convalescent COVID-19. The donor label of this sample is uncertain. The sample comprised peripheral blood. The chain couples TRBV10-1 to TRBJ2-5, with TRBD2 matching over 8 bases. This CDR3 reads CANLNGGASLTTQYF. CDR3 sequence (DNA): TGCGCCAACCTAAACGGGGGGGCGAGTCTAACGACCCAGTACTTC.